Below, 6 T cell receptor beta chains from the same sample are listed, as sequenced in a study of OX40 agonist ivuxolimab in advanced cancers. TCRdb's table, derived via immunoSEQ multiplex PCR, lists solely in-frame clones and lacks some. The table shows 53,000 or so clones, with over 85% occurring only once. The material was CD4+ or CD8+ T cells sorted from blood, obtained in a trial of the OX40 agonist ivuxolimab. The receptors were sampled from an adult with an advanced solid tumor such as melanoma, head and neck, liver or kidney cancer.

The chain couples TRBV6-5 to TRBJ2-5; unclear D gene. CDR1 and CDR2 (germline): MNHEY, SVGAGI. CDR3 length: 12 residues. Trimming stripped 5 bases from V and 5 bases from J, with 9 bases between. The CDR3 DNA reads TGTGCCAGCAGTACGGGTAGCGAGACCCAGTACTTC. Its protein product is CASSTGSETQYF.

The DNA of the CDR3 is TGTGCCAGCAGCGTAGGTCGTCAGGGGGGCGTCTACGAGCAGTACTTC. Protein sequence: CASSVGRQGGVYEQYF. This sequence joins TRBV9 and TRBJ2-7; D possibly corresponds to TRBD1 (7 bases). From germline, CDR1 is SGDLS and CDR2 YYNGEE. The CDR3 is 16 residues long. Trimming took 0 bases from V and 3 from J, leaving 16 bases between them.

This clone has only one observation. V and J are TRBV9 and TRBJ2-3; no firm D call. CDR1 and CDR2 from the germline V gene are SGDLS and YYNGEE. This CDR3 is 13 amino acids long. V was shortened by 3 bases and J by 0 bases, with 5 bases between the two germline ends. CDR3 nucleotide sequence: TGTGCCAGCAGCGGTGCTAGCACAGATACGCAGTATTTT. Amino acids: CASSGASTDTQYF.

The chain combines TRBV6-5 with TRBJ2-7; 10 positions match TRBD1. CDR3 length: 15 amino acids. Germline values: CDR1 MNHEY, CDR2 SVGAGI. Germline trimming cut 5 bases from V and 7 bases from J; bases unmatched to any gene: 11. The CDR3 DNA reads as TGTGCCAGCAGTGTCCCGCGGACAGGGGGGAGTGAGCAGTACTTC. This codes for CASSVPRTGGSEQYF.

V gene TRBV28 combines with J gene TRBJ2-7, with D possibly TRBD2 on 6 matching bases. The V gene's germline CDR1 is MDHEN and CDR2 SYDVKM. Trimming pared 6 bases from V and 4 bases from J, leaving 19 bases between. The CDR3 contains 15 residues. The CDR3 sequence is CASRTGDLLPYEQYF. In nucleotides, the CDR3 is TGTGCCAGCAGGACCGGGGACTTGTTACCGTACGAGCAGTACTTC. Together with reference TRBV28 and TRBJ2-7, the CDR3 gives the full variable domain: DVKVTQSSRYLVKRTGEKVFLECVQDMDHENMFWYRQDPGLGLRLIYFSYDVKMKEKGDIPEGYSVSREKKERFSLILESASTNQTSMYLCASRTGDLLPYEQYFGPGTRLTVT.

DNA of the CDR3: TGTGCCAGCAGCTTATGGCCAGGGACCCCCTTAACCCAGTTCTTC. The encoded protein is CASSLWPGTPLTQFF. The chain couples TRBV7-3 to TRBJ2-1, with D possibly called TRBD1 or TRBD2 (5 bases each). The germline CDR1 and CDR2 sequences are SGHTA and FQGTGA. This CDR3 comprises 15 residues. V was clipped by 2 bases and J by 13 bases, with 21 bases between them.